The 31 T cell receptor beta chains below were found in one sample sequenced in a study of blood T cell repertoires in COVID-19. Produced via immunoSEQ multiplex PCR; TCRdb's table is partial and in-frame only. The data contain about 350,000 clones, about 90% of them singletons. Material for sequencing was PBMCs or T cells enriched from blood (not recorded which). The receptor set was obtained from a woman in her twenties or thirties who had recovered from COVID-19.

The chain has TRBV30 and TRBJ2-7; a possible D gene is TRBD1 (5 bases). This CDR3 is 12 amino acids long. Trimming shortened V by 1 base and J by 2 bases, and 6 bases separated the two germline ends. In germline, CDR1 is GTSNPN, CDR2 SVGIG (reference sequence). The CDR3 sequence: CAWSEQAYEQYF. In DNA, the CDR3 is TGTGCCTGGAGTGAACAGGCCTACGAGCAGTACTTC.

Worth noting for this clone: This CDR3 is also generated by other DNA sequences in the sample. J is TRBJ1-1 and V is TRBV5-5; possible D gene TRBD1, 5 bases. The V end was cut by 4 bases, the J end by 3 bases, with 10 bases between. CDR1 is SGHKS, CDR2 YYEKEE, per germline (reference sequence). The CDR3 length is 13 residues. The chain's CDR3 is CASSPDSDTEAFF. The CDR3 region has the DNA TGTGCCAGCAGCCCTGACAGCGACACTGAAGCTTTCTTT.

To note about this clone: This specimen includes other DNA sequences encoding the same CDR3. V and J are TRBV11-3 and TRBJ1-1; no definite D call. Trimming left V 1 base short and J 1 base short, with 4 bases between. Germline CDR1 and CDR2: SGHNT and YENEEA. The CDR3 extends over 13 amino acids. CDR3 DNA sequence: TGTGCCAGCAGCTTAGGAGCGAACACTGAAGCTTTCTTT. As protein: CASSLGANTEAFF.

The chain couples TRBV28 to TRBJ1-5; 10 positions agree with TRBD1. The germline V gene has CDR1 MDHEN and CDR2 SYDVKM. Germline trimming cut 11 bases from V and 6 bases from J; bases unmatched to any gene: 7. The CDR3 contains 13 residues. The CDR3 coding sequence is TGTGCCGCCGACAGGGGGCTTGGTCAGCCCCAGCATTTT. Protein product: CAADRGLGQPQHF.

The chain links TRBV28 to TRBJ2-4; 9 bases agree with TRBD1. The length of the CDR3 is 16 residues. V lost 5 bases and J lost 8; bases outside the gene matches: 13. CDR1 and CDR2 (germline): MDHEN, SYDVKM. As DNA, the CDR3 is TGTGCCAGCAGTCGAACCGGGACAGGGACCGGGTACATTCAGTACTTC. It yields the protein CASSRTGTGTGYIQYF.

The gene calls are TRBV28 and TRBJ1-5; D perhaps matches TRBD1 (6 bases). Trimming removed 6 bases from V and 4 bases from J, with 13 bases in between. Germline-derived CDR1 and CDR2 are MDHEN and SYDVKM. The CDR3 has 14 residues. This chain's CDR3 is CASRLGQRNQPQHF. In DNA, the CDR3 is TGTGCCAGCAGACTAGGACAGAGAAATCAGCCCCAGCATTTT.

The rearrangement links TRBV12-3 or TRBV12-4 to TRBJ2-7; D possibly corresponds to TRBD1 (6 bases). The CDR3 contains 13 residues. V was trimmed by 3 bases and J by 3 bases, leaving 9 bases between them. CDR3 coding DNA: TGTGCCAGCAGTTTTGGACAGCGCTACGAGCAGTACTTC. Translating gives CASSFGQRYEQYF.

The chain recombines TRBV29-1 with TRBJ2-2, with 9 bases identical to TRBD1. V was pared by 4 bases and J by 3 bases, with 3 bases of the junction left unmatched. Germline V gene lookup returns CDR1 SQVTM and CDR2 ANQGSEA. CDR3 length: 14 residues. CDR3 in DNA: TGCAGCGTTGGTTGGACAGGGGACACCGGGGAGCTGTTTTTT. Translating it yields CSVGWTGDTGELFF.

V gene TRBV2 combines with J gene TRBJ2-7; D remains ambiguous. The V end was cut by 5 bases, the J end by 10 bases, with 12 bases between. Germline-derived CDR1 and CDR2 are SNHLY and FYNNEI. There are 11 residues in the CDR3. DNA for the CDR3: TGTGCCAGCAGTTCTTATACTCAACAGTACTTC. It yields the protein CASSSYTQQYF.

V usage is TRBV19 and J usage is TRBJ2-4, with 14 bases identical to TRBD2. The CDR3 loop spans 15 amino acids. Germline values: CDR1 LNHDA, CDR2 SQIVND (reference sequence). The ends lost 7 bases at V and 5 bases at J; junction bases unmatched: 4. The CDR3 region has the DNA TGTGCCAGTACGGGACTAGCGGGGGACCAAAACATTCAGTACTTC. Translating gives CASTGLAGDQNIQYF.

J is TRBJ1-1 and V is TRBV14, with TRBD1 matching 7 bases. Per germline, CDR1 SGHDN and CDR2 FVKESK. After removal of 1 base from V and 3 bases from J, the junction contained 11 bases not matched to a gene. The CDR3 covers 17 residues. The CDR3 is CASSQGGRGIGDTEAFF. In DNA form, the CDR3 reads TGTGCCAGCAGCCAAGGCGGCAGGGGGATTGGGGACACTGAAGCTTTCTTT.

The rearrangement joins TRBV14 to TRBJ2-7; no definite D call. Trimming removed 0 bases at V and 0 bases at J, with 9 bases between. This CDR3 has 15 amino acids. Germline lookup yields CDR1 SGHDN and CDR2 FVKESK. The DNA of the CDR3 is TGTGCCAGCAGCCAAGATTTCCATTCCTCCTACGAGCAGTACTTC. This encodes CASSQDFHSSYEQYF.

The sample holds one count of this clone. This chain uses TRBV18 with TRBJ1-1; D uncertain. The ends were cut back, 1 base at V and 0 bases at J, with 12 bases in the middle. This CDR3 has 16 residues. Germline V gene data show CDR1 as KGHSH and CDR2 as LQKENI. The CDR3 spells CASSPHPPRMNTEAFF. The CDR3 DNA sequence: TGTGCCAGCTCACCACACCCCCCCAGGATGAACACTGAAGCTTTCTTT.

The chain uses TRBV28 and TRBJ1-5, with TRBD1 matching over 7 bases. CDR3 length: 15 amino acids. Germline trimming cut 7 bases from V and 9 bases from J; bases unmatched to any gene: 15. Germline lookup yields CDR1 MDHEN and CDR2 SYDVKM. CDR3 sequence reads: CASNPPGTENGPQHF. The CDR3 DNA sequence: TGTGCCAGCAACCCCCCGGGGACAGAAAACGGGCCCCAGCATTTT.

The chain has TRBV14 and TRBJ2-5, with 10 bases fitting TRBD2. There are 19 residues in the CDR3. Germline V CDR1 and CDR2: SGHDN, FVKESK. The trim removed 4 bases at V and 5 bases at J, leaving 19 bases unmatched. The CDR3 sequence is CASSPSIVAGGELPETQYF. As DNA, the CDR3 is TGTGCCAGCAGCCCCTCTATAGTAGCGGGGGGCGAACTTCCCGAGACCCAGTACTTC.

The gene calls are TRBV5-4 and TRBJ2-2; 11 nucleotides align to TRBD2. Germline assignment: CDR1 SGHNT and CDR2 YYREEE (reference sequence). The V and J ends lost 3 bases and 8 bases, in that order; junction bases with no gene match: 6. CDR3 length equals 15 residues. The CDR3 loop is CASSSFRLAGGELFF. For the CDR3, the DNA is TGTGCCAGCAGCTCGTTCCGACTAGCGGGGGGGGAGCTGTTTTTT.

The DNA of the CDR3 is TGTGCCAGCAGCCCAAGGACAGGGAGTAGAAACACCATATATTTT. Translation gives CASSPRTGSRNTIYF. This rearrangement joins TRBV11-3 to TRBJ1-3; 8 nucleotides agree with TRBD1. CDR1 and CDR2 from the germline V gene are SGHNT and YENEEA. V was clipped by 5 bases and J by 5 bases; unmatched bases: 8. The CDR3 contains 15 residues.

The gene calls are TRBV15 and TRBJ1-3; weak D call: TRBD1 (6 bases). The germline V and J ends were trimmed by 1 base and 2 bases, with 6 bases remaining between them. CDR3 size: 14 residues. Germline V CDR1 and CDR2: LNHNV, YYDKDF (reference sequence). The CDR3 sequence: CATSRGQAGNTIYF. CDR3 nucleotide sequence: TGTGCCACCAGCAGAGGACAGGCTGGAAACACCATATATTTT.

The chain carries TRBV12-3 or TRBV12-4 and TRBJ2-7, with no clear D. Trimming removed 3 bases at V and 6 bases at J, with 9 bases between. The CDR3 runs 12 residues. CDR3 DNA sequence: TGTGCCAGCAGTTTGGGTGGGCGCGAGCAGTACTTC. Encoded protein: CASSLGGREQYF.

This chain connects TRBV7-9 to TRBJ1-4; 8 bases map to TRBD1. Germline V gene lookup returns CDR1 SEHNR and CDR2 FQNEAQ (reference sequence). Unmatched junction bases numbered 7, after V lost 2 bases and J lost 8 bases. The CDR3 totals 15 residues. The chain's CDR3 is CASSLQGQGGEKLFF. CDR3 coding DNA: TGTGCCAGCAGCTTACAAGGACAGGGAGGGGAAAAACTGTTTTTT.

The V call is TRBV7-2, the J call TRBJ1-5; D perhaps matches TRBD1 (6 bases). Per germline, CDR1 SGHTA and CDR2 FQGNSA. Trimming took 1 base from V and 4 from J, leaving 11 bases between them. The CDR3 has 15 amino acids. The CDR3 is CASSLVRGNNQPQHF. For the CDR3, the DNA is TGTGCCAGCAGCTTAGTCAGGGGTAATAATCAGCCCCAGCATTTT.

This clone is a singleton in its sample. The chain has TRBV6-2 or TRBV6-3 and TRBJ1-4, with a weak D call TRBD1 (6 bases). The V end was cut by 4 bases, the J end by 5 bases, with 20 bases between. Germline V gene lookup returns CDR1 MNHEY and CDR2 SVGEGT. This CDR3 region has 17 residues. CDR3 loop: CASSSRTVTLLNEKLFF. The CDR3 DNA is TGTGCCAGCAGTTCTCGGACAGTCACGCTCCTAAATGAAAAACTGTTTTTT.

J is TRBJ1-2 and V is TRBV5-5, with D perhaps matching TRBD1 (5 bases). Trimming took 0 bases from V and 10 from J, leaving 16 bases between them. Germline assignment: CDR1 SGHKS and CDR2 YYEKEE (reference sequence). The CDR3 has 14 residues. The CDR3 is CASSLETALGLYTF. The CDR3 DNA follows: TGTGCCAGCAGCTTGGAGACGGCATTGGGGCTCTACACCTTC.

The chain couples TRBV15 to TRBJ1-5, with TRBD1 identical over 7 bases. The ends lost 3 bases at V and 0 bases at J; junction bases unmatched: 5. Germline CDR1 reads LNHNV; CDR2 reads YYDKDF (reference sequence). The CDR3 sequence is 16 residues long. CDR3 sequence: CATSSSRDSSNQPQHF. As DNA, the CDR3 is TGTGCCACCAGCAGTAGCCGGGACAGTAGCAATCAGCCCCAGCATTTT.

The CDR3 sequence: CASNGQPNSPLHF. The CDR3 nucleotides are TGTGCCAGCAATGGACAGCCTAATTCACCCCTCCACTTT. The chain has TRBV2 and TRBJ1-6, with D possibly TRBD1 on 6 matching bases. CDR1 is SNHLY, CDR2 FYNNEI, per germline. This CDR3 comprises 13 residues. V was trimmed by 7 bases and J by 6 bases, leaving 10 bases between them. The full variable domain, its missing parts supplied by reference TRBV2 and TRBJ1-6, is EPEVTQTPSHQVTQMGQEVILRCVPISNHLYFYWYRQILGQKVEFLVSFYNNEISEKSEIFDDQFSVERPDGSNFTLKIRSTKLEDSAMYFCASNGQPNSPLHFGNGTRLTVT.

This rearrangement joins TRBV6-5 to TRBJ1-2, with a weak D call TRBD1 (5 bases). The ends were cut back, 2 bases at V and 8 bases at J, with 12 bases in the middle. CDR3 length: 13 amino acids. Looked up from germline, CDR1 is MNHEY and CDR2 is SVGAGI. CDR3 in amino acids: CASSYPGSQGYTF. DNA for the CDR3: TGTGCCAGCAGTTACCCAGGGTCTCAAGGCTACACCTTC.

The chain couples TRBV28 to TRBJ2-7, with a tentative D call TRBD1 (5 bases). V was shortened by 3 bases and J by 2 bases, with 11 bases between the two germline ends. Germline values: CDR1 MDHEN, CDR2 SYDVKM. The CDR3 spans 14 residues. CDR3 sequence: CASSLAQGPYEQYF. Here the CDR3 DNA reads TGTGCCAGCAGTTTGGCCCAGGGCCCCTACGAGCAGTACTTC.

The V gene is TRBV4-1, the J gene TRBJ2-7; TRBD1 aligns across 8 bases. The CDR3 length is 15 residues. Germline values: CDR1 MGHRA, CDR2 YSYEKL. J was trimmed by 5 bases and V by 1 base; bases with no gene match: 7. CDR3 sequence (DNA): TGCGCCAGCAGCCAAGCTAAGACAGGGGAAAACGAGCAGTACTTC. It translates to CASSQAKTGENEQYF.

This rearrangement joins TRBV4-3 to TRBJ1-3; D may be TRBD1 (5 bases). The CDR3 totals 17 residues. V was cut by 1 base and J by 2 bases, with 15 bases left in between. The germline CDR1 and CDR2 sequences are LGHNA and YSLEER. This CDR3 reads CASSQAGPQAAGNTIYF. For the CDR3, the DNA is TGCGCCAGCAGCCAAGCCGGGCCACAGGCCGCTGGAAACACCATATATTTT.

This chain joins TRBV6-5 and TRBJ1-5; 7 nucleotides line up with TRBD1. The CDR3 has 14 amino acids. Losses at the gene ends were 2 bases for V and 5 bases for J; bases not matched to a gene: 3. Germline V gene lookup returns CDR1 MNHEY and CDR2 SVGAGI. The CDR3: CASSYEGADQPQHF. CDR3 in DNA: TGTGCCAGCAGTTACGAGGGGGCCGATCAGCCCCAGCATTTT.

The V gene is TRBV2, the J gene TRBJ2-1; TRBD2 aligns across 10 bases. Trimming cost V 6 bases and J 4 bases; bases outside gene matches: 6. CDR3 length: 15 residues. Germline CDR1 and CDR2: SNHLY and FYNNEI. The CDR3 nucleotides are TGTGCCAGCAGAGAGCGGGGGGGCCTTTACAATGAGCAGTTCTTC. It yields the protein CASRERGGLYNEQFF.